The entry below gives a single TCR beta chain sequence along with its context. The antigen remains undetermined. The record originates from a study of response to subunit inactivated influenza vaccine. Notes on the study in general: New T cells are recruited in small numbers by each seasonal influenza vaccination, according to the authors' suggestion.

TCRdb reprocessed the RT-PCR reads with MiXCR, giving one entry per CDR3 protein. The table records about 570,000 distinct CDR3 sequences, 11% of them present only once. In germline, CDR1 is LGHNA, CDR2 YNFKEQ. The CDR3 is made up of 15 amino acids. The junction had 7 bases not matched to a gene; V was cut back by 2 bases and J by 7 bases. In addition, the sample was reused for a study of T cells expressing NK-cell markers. As that report states: With UMIs, 5'RACE template switching was used to make TCR beta cDNA. Dominant NKG2C+ clonotypes made up roughly 1.0-7.0% of CD8+ T cells in 5 or 6 donors. One observes that, in a handful of donors, these clonotypes were also the leading ones within the CD3+CD56-NKG2C+ fraction. Clarity on HCMV specificity was lacking for the expanded NKG2C+ T cell clones.

The chain has TRBV4-2 and TRBJ2-1; 8 positions match TRBD1. The receptor was derived from a man in his fifties who received an inactivated influenza vaccine. Material: PBMCs from blood, obtained on the day of vaccination. CDR3 region: CASSQQDRDRNEQFF. In nucleotides, the CDR3 is TGTGCCAGCAGCCAACAGGACAGGGATCGGAATGAGCAGTTCTTC.